This T cell receptor (beta chain) was captured in a study of control samples from healthy donors and cancer patients. The germline V gene encodes CDR1 LGHNA and CDR2 YSLEER. CDR3 length: 12 residues. Trimming cost V 1 base and J 10 bases, with 7 bases left between them. Method: immunoSEQ multiplex PCR; TCRdb's copy keeps in-frame clones and lacks some. The sample lists 150,000 to 200,000 clones, around 90% occurring once. The TCR originated in a woman aged 50 to 60 in good health. V usage is TRBV4-3 and J usage is TRBJ1-4, with no clear D. Sequencing used blood. This chain's CDR3 is CASSQGVGKLFF. DNA for the CDR3: TGCGCCAGCAGCCAAGGCGTCGGAAAACTGTTTTTT.